This passage covers 14 T cell receptor beta chains from one sample sequenced in a study of T cell clonality in common variable immunodeficiency. Study-level findings and limits: In common variable immunodeficiency, TCR beta chains reportedly carried fewer deletions and N-nucleotide insertions.

For these receptors, no antigen is known. The protocol was immunoSEQ multiplex PCR, while the TCRdb copy is restricted to in-frame clones and leaves out a portion. Sampling found about 31,000 clones, none seen once. Sequenced material: peripheral blood mononuclear cells. The source is a human donor with common variable immunodeficiency.

This clone is termed medium-sized (0.01 to 0.1%). The CDR3 extends 3 residues past the end of the read, so its final part is completed from the germline J gene. The chain combines TRBV11-3 with TRBJ1-2; weak D call: TRBD1 (6 bases). V was shortened by 2 bases and J by 6 bases, with 10 bases between the two germline ends. The CDR3 runs to 13 residues. The V gene's germline CDR1 is SGHNT and CDR2 YENEEA. Partial CDR3 DNA: TGTGCCAGCAGCTTACAGGGGATCCATGGC. Its protein is CASSLQGIHG. The CDR3, in full, reads CASSLQGIHGYTF.

Concerning this clone itself: From the germline J gene comes the end of the CDR3, since the read stops 3 residues before it. The J gene is TRBJ2-7, the V gene TRBV7-8, with D possibly matching TRBD2 (6 bases). CDR3 length equals 15 residues. The germline V gene has CDR1 SGHVS and CDR2 FQNEAQ. The V end lost 6 bases, the J end lost 0 bases, and 15 bases lay between the germline ends. The chain's CDR3 is CASRAGGESSYEQYF. The CDR3 DNA, read in part, is TGTGCCAGCAGAGCCGGAGGGGAGAGCTCCTACGAG.

This clone was seen ten or more times. The read ends 3 residues before the CDR3 terminus; that terminus is restored from the germline J gene. The V gene is TRBV7-8, the J gene TRBJ2-7; TRBD1 matches at 7 bases. The CDR3 totals 15 residues. The V segment lost 2 bases and the J segment 1 base; nucleotides outside the gene matches: 5. Germline V gives CDR1 SGHVS, CDR2 FQNEAQ. CDR3 DNA, as far as it was read: TGTGCCAGCAGCTTAAACTCACAGGGGTCCTACGAG. Encoded protein: CASSLNSQGSYE. The whole CDR3 sequence is CASSLNSQGSYEQYF.

CDR3 loop: CASSLYRESSYEQYF. CDR3 DNA (partial): TGTGCCAGCAGCTTATACAGGGAGTCCTCCTACGAG. The chain is built from TRBV7-9 and TRBJ2-7; a weak D match, TRBD1 (6 bases). Read sequence stops 3 residues before the CDR3 end, and the germline J gene provides the missing end. Trimming pared 2 bases from V and 0 bases from J, leaving 11 bases between. The germline gives CDR1 SEHNR, CDR2 FQNEAQ (reference sequence). The CDR3 runs to 15 residues.

This clone was counted between two and nine times. The CDR3 end is not reached by the read, which stops 3 residues before it; the germline J gene fills it in. This sequence joins TRBV6-2 or TRBV6-3 and TRBJ2-7; 7 bases match TRBD1. J was trimmed by 0 bases and V by 8 bases; bases with no gene match: 7. The CDR3 consists of 14 residues. The germline V gene encodes CDR1 MNHEY and CDR2 SVGEGT. The CDR3 loop reads CASGGQFSSYEQYF. The sequenced part of the CDR3 DNA is TGTGCCAGCGGGGGACAGTTTAGCTCCTACGAG.

On this clone: The read ends 3 residues early relative to the CDR3; the germline J gene fills the gap. The J gene is TRBJ1-1, the V gene TRBV5-6; 10 bases fit TRBD1. This CDR3 is 15 amino acids long. In germline, CDR1 is SGHDT, CDR2 YYEEEE. This chain's CDR3 is CASSFRGQGSPEAFF. The CDR3 bases that were read are TGTGCCAGCAGCTTCCGGGGACAGGGGTCGCCAGAA.

Comments on this clone: The read falls 3 residues short of the CDR3 end, and the missing part is taken from the germline J gene. The V call is TRBV7-9, the J call TRBJ1-5; 9 nucleotides line up with TRBD1. CDR1 and CDR2 (germline): SEHNR, FQNEAQ (reference sequence). V dropped 5 bases and J dropped 7; count of bases not matched to a gene: 9. The CDR3 is 15 amino acids. CDR3 region: CASSTGTGFFQPQHF. The sequenced CDR3 bases are TGTGCCAGCAGCACCGGGACAGGGTTTTTCCAGCCC.

This clone was counted a few times. CDR3 sequence: CAWRGSRDRGGAFF. The sequenced part of the CDR3 DNA is TGTGCCTGGAGAGGAAGCCGGGACAGGGGTGGG. This sequence joins TRBV30 and TRBJ1-1; 10 nucleotides line up with TRBD1. The read halts 3 residues ahead of the CDR3 end, with the missing end drawn from the germline J gene. This CDR3 region has 14 residues. Germline values: CDR1 GTSNPN, CDR2 SVGIG (reference sequence).

For this clone: The read terminates 3 residues ahead of where the CDR3 ends, so the germline J gene completes it. The rearrangement links TRBV11-2 to TRBJ1-5; the D gene is possibly TRBD1 (5 bases). Germline CDR1 is SGHAT and CDR2 is FQNNGV. This CDR3 is 14 amino acids long. V lost 1 base, J lost 6 bases, and 10 bases lay in between. Partial CDR3 DNA: TGTGCCAGCAGCTTAGCGCAGGGAAGTCAGCCC. This sequence encodes CASSLAQGSQP. The complete CDR3 reads CASSLAQGSQPQHF.

This clone was detected only a few times. The read gets to within 3 residues of the CDR3 end, and the germline J gene fills in the rest. The gene calls are TRBV11-3 and TRBJ1-1, with D possibly matching TRBD1 (5 bases). Germline V gene lookup returns CDR1 SGHNT and CDR2 YENEEA. The CDR3 has 13 amino acids. V was pared by 4 bases and J by 3 bases, with 9 bases between. CDR3 in amino acids: CASSSLGDTEAFF. The sequenced part of the CDR3 DNA is TGTGCCAGCAGCTCCCTAGGGGACACTGAA.

A note on this clone: With the read ending 3 residues before the CDR3 end, the germline J gene is used to fill in that end. The V call is TRBV11-2, the J call TRBJ1-2; D remains ambiguous. V was shortened by 2 bases and J by 2 bases, with 9 bases between the two germline ends. This CDR3 has 14 amino acids. Germline V CDR1 and CDR2: SGHAT, FQNNGV. The part of the CDR3 DNA that was read is TGTGCCAGCAGCTTACAAGGGCTCAACTATGGC. This sequence encodes CASSLQGLNYG. The complete CDR3 sequence is CASSLQGLNYGYTF.

This clone was counted between two and nine times. The read ends 3 residues early relative to the CDR3; the germline J gene fills the gap. This chain links TRBV7-7 with TRBJ2-5, with D hard to call. Germline V gives CDR1 SSHAT, CDR2 FNYEAQ (reference sequence). Trimming took 0 bases from V and 2 from J, leaving 7 bases between them. The CDR3 runs to 14 residues. CDR3 protein: CASSLAGRQETQYF. The DNA read from the CDR3 is TGTGCCAGCAGCTTAGCGGGCAGGCAAGAGACC. Based on the CDR3 plus reference TRBV7-7 and TRBJ2-5, the full variable domain is GAGVSQSPRYKVTKRGQDVTLRCDPISSHATLYWYQQALGQGPEFLTYFNYEAQPDKSGLPSDRFSAERPEGSISTLTIQRTEQRDSAMYRCASSLAGRQETQYFGPGTRLLVL.

In this sample, this clone turned up a few times. The CDR3 goes on 3 residues after the read ends, and that part is filled in from the germline J gene. This chain uses TRBV11-2 with TRBJ2-3; D remains unclear. Germline assignment: CDR1 SGHAT and CDR2 FQNNGV. Deletions cut 5 bases from V and 4 bases from J, with 7 bases between. The CDR3 totals 12 residues. The DNA read from the CDR3 is TGTGCCAGCAGCGTTATAGCAGATACG. Translated, it gives CASSVIADT. The full CDR3 sequence reads CASSVIADTQYF.

This clone has only a few counts. CDR3 sequence reads: CASHRATGGLEQYF. The covered CDR3 bases are TGTGCCAGCCACCGGGCGACAGGGGGGCTCGAG. The chain combines TRBV6-2 or TRBV6-3 with TRBJ2-7; 9 bases are a match to TRBD1. The DNA ends 3 residues before the CDR3 does, and the rest of the CDR3 is filled in from the germline J gene. With 8 bases clipped from V and 6 bases from J, the junction kept 11 bases outside the gene matches. The CDR3 is 14 amino acids. Germline loops: CDR1 MNHEY, CDR2 SVGEGT.